This T cell receptor beta chain was identified in a study of blood T cell repertoires in COVID-19. Study-level background: Sites in the United States, Italy and Spain provided acute and convalescent COVID-19 samples. PBMCs, B-cell-depleted T cells, or T cells provided the cDNA or gDNA that made up the material.

Looked up from germline, CDR1 is MNHEY and CDR2 is SMNVEV (reference sequence). The CDR3 contains 15 residues. V lost 2 bases to trimming and J lost 4 bases; unmatched junction nucleotides: 5. Libraries were prepared by immunoSEQ multiplex PCR; TCRdb keeps only in-frame clonotypes and omits some of them. The table has fewer than 200,000 clones, 70% to 80% seen once. The origin of this receptor is a man in his sixties with acute or convalescent COVID-19. Sequencing used peripheral blood. The chain uses TRBV27 and TRBJ2-1; 7 bases agree with TRBD2. The CDR3 here is CASSLSGALYNEQFF. CDR3 DNA: TGTGCCAGCAGTTTAAGCGGGGCCCTTTACAATGAGCAGTTCTTC.